The following is a T cell receptor beta chain sequence with its context. Its specificity is not known. Mismatch with germline at one junction end may stem from a read error. The CDR3 end falls 3 residues outside the read, so it is completed with the germline J gene. CDR3 size: 13 residues. Germline lookup yields CDR1 SEHNR and CDR2 FQNEAQ (reference sequence). The data were taken from a study of T cell clonality in common variable immunodeficiency. Study-level points and caveats: What drives increased CVID clonality needs T cell subpopulation sequencing. Common variable immunodeficiency TCR beta sequences reportedly had fewer deletions and N-nucleotide insertions.

TCRdb's copy holds only in-frame clones and misses some; the assay was immunoSEQ multiplex PCR. The record shows 57,000 or so clones for this sample, with no singletons present. This receptor was obtained from a person between 18 and 70 years old in good health. The rearrangement uses TRBV7-9 and TRBJ2-7; 11 bases align to TRBD2. Sequencing was performed on peripheral blood mononuclear cells. The CDR3 bases that were read are TGTTCCAGCGGTAGCGGGAGGGCCTACGAG. Translated: CSSGSGRAYE. In full, the CDR3 is CSSGSGRAYEQYF.